This T cell receptor beta chain was retrieved from a study of cytomegalovirus exposure and HLA in healthy donors. Each donor's status was that of a healthy bone marrow donor. To note about this clone: Its cognate antigen is unknown.

Amplification used 60 Vbeta primers and 13 Jbeta primers. TCRdb keeps only in-frame clones here, not all; method: immunoSEQ multiplex PCR. The data show approximately 160,000 clones, under 90% seen once. The CDR3 is made up of 14 amino acids. J lost 4 bases, V lost 3 bases, and 4 bases had no gene match. The germline V gene encodes CDR1 SGHTS and CDR2 YDEGEE. Study-wide results and limits: Later analysis demonstrated an association between a missense DCLRE1C variant and TCR beta V- and J-gene trimming. The dataset shows that most TCR sequences were rare, while some public TCRs occurred in many donors. Later analysis suggested links between common viral pathogens and several top significant clusters.

The receptor was isolated from a young man in good health and CMV-seropositive. Sequences were obtained from PBMCs. The gene calls are TRBV5-8 and TRBJ1-5, with TRBD1 matching over 7 bases. The CDR3 DNA reads as TGTGCCAGCAGCTGGGACAGTGATAATCAGCCCCAGCATTTT. Its translation is CASSWDSDNQPQHF. Variable domain in full (rest from reference TRBV5-8 and TRBJ1-5): EAGVTQSPTHLIKTRGQQATLRCSPISGHTSVYWYQQALGLGLQFLLWYDEGEERNRGNFPPRFSGRQFPNYSSELNVNALELEDSALYLCASSWDSDNQPQHFGDGTRLSIL.